The entry below describes one T cell receptor beta chain. The antigen is undetermined. The data originate from a study of shared clonotypes between healthy human individuals. Regarding the study as a whole: Larger estimated richness was generally recorded for naive subsets relative to memory subsets. With a handful of donors compared, around 4.7% of naive CD4 clonotypes were shared. Though the depth was large, rarefaction showed that sorted-subset sequencing was incomplete.

It was at deep level that the assay was run. Assay used: immunoSEQ multiplex PCR; TCRdb lists only in-frame clones, some missing. Altogether 2 million to 3 million clones are present, approximately 93% being singletons, with the ten largest covering roughly 0.39%. Trimming stripped 6 bases from V and 8 bases from J, with 13 bases between. This CDR3 region has 13 residues. Germline values: CDR1 MNHNY, CDR2 SVGAGI (reference sequence). The chain uses TRBV6-6 and TRBJ1-4; D is uncertain. The receptor was derived from a man in his late teens or twenties in good health. Some clones in this sample may be carry-over from other donors' samples. Sequences were obtained from naive CD4+ T cells from PBMCs. Described subset: CD45RA+ positively selected. DNA of the CDR3: TGTGCCAGCAGAAATCGATCCCCAGAAAAACTGTTTTTT. Translating gives CASRNRSPEKLFF.